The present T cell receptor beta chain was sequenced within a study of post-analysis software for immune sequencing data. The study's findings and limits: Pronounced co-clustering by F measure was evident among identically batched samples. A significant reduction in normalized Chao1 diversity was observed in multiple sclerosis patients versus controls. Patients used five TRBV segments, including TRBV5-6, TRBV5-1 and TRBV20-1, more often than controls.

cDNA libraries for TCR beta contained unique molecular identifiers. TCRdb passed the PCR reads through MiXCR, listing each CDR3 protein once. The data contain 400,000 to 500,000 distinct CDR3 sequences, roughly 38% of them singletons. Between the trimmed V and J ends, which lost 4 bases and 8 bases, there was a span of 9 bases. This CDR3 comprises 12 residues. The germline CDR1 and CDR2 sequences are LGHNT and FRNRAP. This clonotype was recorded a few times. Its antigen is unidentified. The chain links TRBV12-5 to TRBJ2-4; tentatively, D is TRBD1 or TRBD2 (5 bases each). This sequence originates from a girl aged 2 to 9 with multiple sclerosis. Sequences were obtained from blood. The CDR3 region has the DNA TGTGCTAGTGGTTCCGGGGACGACATTCAGTACTTC. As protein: CASGSGDDIQYF.